This T cell receptor (beta chain) was obtained from a study of T cell clones after liver transplantation. Across the study: Until 12-24 months post-transplant, subjects got standard immunosuppression and no induction.

CDR1 and CDR2 (germline): SQVTM, ANQGSEA. CDR3 size: 14 residues. With V trimmed by 4 bases and J by 4 bases, 6 bases remained unmatched. This table comes from immunoSEQ multiplex PCR, and its TCRdb copy is limited to in-frame clones, with some not included. The data show roughly 51,000 clones, more than 65% seen once. This sequence was found in a human patient who received a liver transplant. Part of the T cells may come from the graft donor. The chain is built from TRBV29-1 and TRBJ2-1, with 8 bases identical to TRBD2. The sample consisted of CD4+ T cells from blood, taken 54 months after liver transplant. CDR3 loop: CSVVTSGIYNEQFF. For the CDR3, the DNA is TGCAGCGTTGTTACTAGCGGTATTTACAATGAGCAGTTCTTC.